The clone carrying this T cell receptor (beta chain) was recorded a few times. Its target is not known. Time point defined: blood at routine non-recurrence follow-up after resection. The authors sequenced whole RNA from tumor, nontumor lung or frozen PBMC without sorting. This record belongs to a study of spatial heterogeneity in lung cancer. The wider study: Samples came from 72 TRACERx patients with untreated early-stage lung cancer. At a median of about 22 months after resection, follow-up PBMC samples were sequenced when available. Broader study findings: At tumor resection, ubiquitous expanded TCRs were detected in blood more often than later.

The CDR3 covers 16 residues. Trimming pared 4 bases from V and 3 bases from J, leaving 15 bases between. CDR1 and CDR2 from the germline V gene are MNHNY and SVGAGI (reference sequence). Every TCR cDNA molecule bore its own unique molecular identifier. TCRdb re-derived calls from the 5' RACE reads in MiXCR, one entry per CDR3 protein. The sample yields around 110,000 distinct CDR3 sequences, 9% to 15% seen once. This sample comprised PBMCs, obtained at follow-up. The clonotype originates from a male donor with early-stage non-small cell lung cancer. The rearrangement joins TRBV6-6 to TRBJ1-4; weak D call: TRBD1 (5 bases). The CDR3 loop reads CASSWGRRQANEKLFF. The CDR3 nucleotides read TGTGCCAGCAGTTGGGGACGTAGGCAGGCTAATGAAAAACTGTTTTTT.